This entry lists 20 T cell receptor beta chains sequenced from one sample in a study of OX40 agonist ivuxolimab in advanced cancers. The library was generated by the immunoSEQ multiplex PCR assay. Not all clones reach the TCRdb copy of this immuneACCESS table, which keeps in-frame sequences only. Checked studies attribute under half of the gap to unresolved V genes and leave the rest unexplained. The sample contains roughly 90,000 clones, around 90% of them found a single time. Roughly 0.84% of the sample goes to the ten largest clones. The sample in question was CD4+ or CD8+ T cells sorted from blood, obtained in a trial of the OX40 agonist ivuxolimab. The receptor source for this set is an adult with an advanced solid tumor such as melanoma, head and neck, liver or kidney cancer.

CDR3 coding DNA: TGTGCCAGCAGCGCTCAGATGATGAACACTGAAGCTTTCTTT. Translated, it gives CASSAQMMNTEAFF. The chain uses TRBV7-2 and TRBJ1-1; D is unclear. V gave up 5 bases and J gave up 0 bases, with 10 bases separating them. Germline V gives CDR1 SGHTA, CDR2 FQGNSA. The CDR3 spans 14 residues.

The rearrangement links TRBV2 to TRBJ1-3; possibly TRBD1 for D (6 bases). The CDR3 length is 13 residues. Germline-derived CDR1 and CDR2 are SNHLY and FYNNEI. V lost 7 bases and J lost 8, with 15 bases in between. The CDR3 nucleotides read TGTGCCAGCACTCAGGGGAAGTTATACACCATATATTTT. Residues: CASTQGKLYTIYF.

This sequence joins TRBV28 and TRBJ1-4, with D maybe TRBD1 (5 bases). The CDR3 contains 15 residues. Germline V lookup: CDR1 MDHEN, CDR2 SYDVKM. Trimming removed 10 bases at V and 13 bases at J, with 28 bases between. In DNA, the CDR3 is TGTGCCAATTTGGGACGAGGGGTCAACATGGCCTCACTGTTTTTT. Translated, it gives CANLGRGVNMASLFF.

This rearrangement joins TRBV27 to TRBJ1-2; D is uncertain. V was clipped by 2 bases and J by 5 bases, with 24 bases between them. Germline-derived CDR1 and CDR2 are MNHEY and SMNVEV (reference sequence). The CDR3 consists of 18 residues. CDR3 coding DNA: TGTGCCAGCAGTTTAGAATCACCAGGCTTAGCGACCAGATATGGCTACACCTTC. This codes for CASSLESPGLATRYGYTF.

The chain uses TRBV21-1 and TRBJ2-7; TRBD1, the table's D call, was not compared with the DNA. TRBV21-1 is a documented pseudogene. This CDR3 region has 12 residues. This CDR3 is CARDRRPYEQYF. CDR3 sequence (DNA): TGTGCCAGGGACAGGAGGCCCTACGAGCAGTACTTC.

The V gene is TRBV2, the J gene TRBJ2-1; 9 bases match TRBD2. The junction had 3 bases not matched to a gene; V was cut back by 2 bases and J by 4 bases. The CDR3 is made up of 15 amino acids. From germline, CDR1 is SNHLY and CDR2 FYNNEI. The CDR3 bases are TGTGCCAGCAGTGAATCTAGCGGGGTATACAATGAGCAGTTCTTC. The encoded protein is CASSESSGVYNEQFF.

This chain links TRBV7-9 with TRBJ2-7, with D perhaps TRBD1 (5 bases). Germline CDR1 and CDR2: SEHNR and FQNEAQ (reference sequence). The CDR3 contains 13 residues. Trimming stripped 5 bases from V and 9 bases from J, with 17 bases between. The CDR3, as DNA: TGTGCCAGCAGCCCAACCATGCAGGGTTGGCAGTACTTC. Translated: CASSPTMQGWQYF.

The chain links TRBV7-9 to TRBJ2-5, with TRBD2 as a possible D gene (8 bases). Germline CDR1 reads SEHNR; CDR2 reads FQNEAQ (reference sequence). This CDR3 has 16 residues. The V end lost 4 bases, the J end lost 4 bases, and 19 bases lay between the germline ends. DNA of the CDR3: TGTGCCAGCAGCTCGCAGACAGGGAGCGGGGGAGAGACCCAGTACTTC. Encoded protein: CASSSQTGSGGETQYF.

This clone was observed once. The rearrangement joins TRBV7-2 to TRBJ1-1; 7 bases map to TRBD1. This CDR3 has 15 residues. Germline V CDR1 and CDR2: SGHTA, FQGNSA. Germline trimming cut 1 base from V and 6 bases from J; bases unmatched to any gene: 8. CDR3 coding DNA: TGTGCCAGCAGCTTAGATAGGGGGCGGGTAGCTGAAGCTTTCTTT. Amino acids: CASSLDRGRVAEAFF.

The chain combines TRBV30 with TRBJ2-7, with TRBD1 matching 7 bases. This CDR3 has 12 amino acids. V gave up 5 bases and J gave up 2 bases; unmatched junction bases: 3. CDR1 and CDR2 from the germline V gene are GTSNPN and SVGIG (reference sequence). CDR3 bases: TGTGCCTGGGGGGACAGTACCTACGAGCAGTACTTC. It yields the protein CAWGDSTYEQYF.

Here the CDR3 DNA reads TGTGCCAGCAGCCAAGGTCCGATCTATAATTCACCCCTCCACTTT. Translating gives CASSQGPIYNSPLHF. The chain uses TRBV14 and TRBJ1-6; the D is unclear. The germline V and J ends were trimmed by 1 base and 3 bases, with 7 bases remaining between them. This CDR3 contains 15 residues. CDR1 and CDR2 (germline): SGHDN, FVKESK.

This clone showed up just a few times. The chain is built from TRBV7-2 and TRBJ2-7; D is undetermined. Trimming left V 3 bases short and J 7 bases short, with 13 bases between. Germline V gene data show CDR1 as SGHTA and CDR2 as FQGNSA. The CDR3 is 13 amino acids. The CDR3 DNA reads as TGTGCCAGCAGCTTGGGCCCGGGTCGAGAGCAGTACTTC. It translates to CASSLGPGREQYF.

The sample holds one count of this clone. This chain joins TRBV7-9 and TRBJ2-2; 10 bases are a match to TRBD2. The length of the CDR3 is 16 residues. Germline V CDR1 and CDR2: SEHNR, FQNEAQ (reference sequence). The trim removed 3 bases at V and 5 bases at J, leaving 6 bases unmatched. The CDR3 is CASSLASGGVTGELFF. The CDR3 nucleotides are TGTGCCAGCAGCTTGGCTAGCGGGGGTGTAACCGGGGAGCTGTTTTTT.

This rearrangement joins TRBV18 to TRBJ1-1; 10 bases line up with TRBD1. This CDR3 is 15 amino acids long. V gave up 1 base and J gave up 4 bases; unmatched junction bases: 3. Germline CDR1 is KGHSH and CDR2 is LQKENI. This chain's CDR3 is CASSPLRDRGTEAFF. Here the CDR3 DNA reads TGTGCCAGCTCACCACTCCGGGACAGGGGCACTGAAGCTTTCTTT.

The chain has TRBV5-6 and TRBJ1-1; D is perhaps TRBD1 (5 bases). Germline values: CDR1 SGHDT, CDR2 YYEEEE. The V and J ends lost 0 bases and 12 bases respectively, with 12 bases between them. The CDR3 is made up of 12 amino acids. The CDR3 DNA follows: TGTGCCAGCAGCTTGGCGGCCAGGGTGACTTTCTTT. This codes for CASSLAARVTFF.

CDR3 sequence: CASSSVGWVRTNEQFF. CDR3 DNA sequence: TGTGCCAGTAGTAGTGTCGGGTGGGTGAGGACCAATGAGCAGTTCTTC. J is TRBJ2-1 and V is TRBV19; D remains unclear. V was pared by 4 bases and J by 6 bases, with 19 bases between. This CDR3 comprises 16 residues. The germline V gene encodes CDR1 LNHDA and CDR2 SQIVND (reference sequence).

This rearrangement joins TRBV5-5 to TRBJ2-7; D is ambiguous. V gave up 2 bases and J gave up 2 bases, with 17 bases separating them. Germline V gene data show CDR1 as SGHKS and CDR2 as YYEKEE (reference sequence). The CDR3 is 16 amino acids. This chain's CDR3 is CASSFNVEVAAYEQYF. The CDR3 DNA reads TGTGCCAGCAGCTTTAATGTCGAGGTGGCCGCCTACGAGCAGTACTTC.

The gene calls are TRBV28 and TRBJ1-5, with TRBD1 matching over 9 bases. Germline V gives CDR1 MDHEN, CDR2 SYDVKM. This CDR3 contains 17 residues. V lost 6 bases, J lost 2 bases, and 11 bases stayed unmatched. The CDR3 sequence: CASSPIPDRGRNQPQHF. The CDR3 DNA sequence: TGTGCCAGCAGCCCCATCCCGGACAGGGGACGCAATCAGCCCCAGCATTTT. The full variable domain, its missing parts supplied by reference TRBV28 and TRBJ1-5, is DVKVTQSSRYLVKRTGEKVFLECVQDMDHENMFWYRQDPGLGLRLIYFSYDVKMKEKGDIPEGYSVSREKKERFSLILESASTNQTSMYLCASSPIPDRGRNQPQHFGDGTRLSIL.

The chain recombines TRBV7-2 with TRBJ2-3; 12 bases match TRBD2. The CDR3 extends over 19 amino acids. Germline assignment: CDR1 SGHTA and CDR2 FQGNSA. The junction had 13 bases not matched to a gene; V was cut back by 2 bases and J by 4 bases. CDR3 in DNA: TGTGCCAGCAGCTTACGCAGTCTTCTAGCGGGGGGGCCCGCAGATACGCAGTATTTT. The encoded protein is CASSLRSLLAGGPADTQYF.

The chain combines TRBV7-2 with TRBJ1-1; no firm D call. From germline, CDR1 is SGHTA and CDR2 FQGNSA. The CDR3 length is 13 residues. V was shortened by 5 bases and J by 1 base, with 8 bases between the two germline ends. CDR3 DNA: TGTGCCAGCAGCCGCCAACCGAACACTGAAGCTTTCTTT. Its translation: CASSRQPNTEAFF.